This T cell receptor (beta chain) was found in a study of blood T cells in healthy people across ages. Across the study: About one barcoded TCR beta cDNA was captured per two T cells.

The CDR3 covers 16 residues. Primers used in a second PCR of roughly 7 to 12 cycles were a sample-barcoded 5' primer and a J-beta primer mix. Each CDR3 protein is one row after TCRdb ran MiXCR on the 5' RACE reads. There are 1,300,000 or so distinct CDR3 sequences in the sample; approximately 60% occur only once, and 6.7% lies in the top ten. This sequence was found in a man younger than 30 in good health. The chain carries TRBV21-1 and TRBJ2-1; the D call in the table, TRBD2, was not verified against the DNA. TRBV21-1 is assigned pseudogene status. Sequencing was done on a sample of blood. DNA for the CDR3: TGTGCCAGCAGCAAAGGCGGGAAGAGCTCCTACAATGAGCAGTTCTTC. As protein: CASSKGGKSSYNEQFF.